The present entry profiles one T cell receptor (beta chain) with its context. This entry belongs to a study of blood T cell repertoires in COVID-19. As for the study in general: The United States, Italy and Spain supplied acute and convalescent COVID-19 samples. From T cells, B-cell-depleted T cells, or PBMCs came the material, which was cDNA or gDNA.

V was cut by 0 bases and J by 6 bases, with 7 bases left in between. Germline loops: CDR1 SGHRS, CDR2 YFSETQ. CDR3 length: 13 amino acids. Libraries were prepared by immunoSEQ multiplex PCR; TCRdb keeps only in-frame clonotypes and omits some of them. The sample consists of 200,000 to 300,000 clones, about 90% of them appearing once. This clonotype was sampled from a middle-aged woman with acute COVID-19. Material: PBMCs or T cells enriched from blood (not recorded which). V usage is TRBV5-1 and J usage is TRBJ2-1, with unresolved D. The CDR3 nucleotides read TGCGCCAGCAGCTTGGTTGGCGGCAATGAGCAGTTCTTC. Its translation: CASSLVGGNEQFF.